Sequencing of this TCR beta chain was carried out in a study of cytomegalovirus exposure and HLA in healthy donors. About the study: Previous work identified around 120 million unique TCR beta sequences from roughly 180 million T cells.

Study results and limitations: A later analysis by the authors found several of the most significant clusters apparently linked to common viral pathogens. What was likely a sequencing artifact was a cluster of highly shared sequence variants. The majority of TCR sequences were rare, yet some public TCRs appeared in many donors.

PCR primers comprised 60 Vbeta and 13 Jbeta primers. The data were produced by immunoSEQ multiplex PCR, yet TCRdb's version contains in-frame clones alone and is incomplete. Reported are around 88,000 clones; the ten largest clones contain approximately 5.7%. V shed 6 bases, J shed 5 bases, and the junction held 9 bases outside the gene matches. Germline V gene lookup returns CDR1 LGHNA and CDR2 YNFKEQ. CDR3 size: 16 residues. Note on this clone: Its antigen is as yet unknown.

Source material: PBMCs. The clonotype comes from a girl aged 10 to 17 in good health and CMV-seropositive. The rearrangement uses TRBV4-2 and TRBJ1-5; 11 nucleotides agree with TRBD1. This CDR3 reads CASSVTGTGGYQPQHF. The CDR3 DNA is TGTGCCAGCAGTGTTACCGGGACAGGGGGTTATCAGCCCCAGCATTTT.